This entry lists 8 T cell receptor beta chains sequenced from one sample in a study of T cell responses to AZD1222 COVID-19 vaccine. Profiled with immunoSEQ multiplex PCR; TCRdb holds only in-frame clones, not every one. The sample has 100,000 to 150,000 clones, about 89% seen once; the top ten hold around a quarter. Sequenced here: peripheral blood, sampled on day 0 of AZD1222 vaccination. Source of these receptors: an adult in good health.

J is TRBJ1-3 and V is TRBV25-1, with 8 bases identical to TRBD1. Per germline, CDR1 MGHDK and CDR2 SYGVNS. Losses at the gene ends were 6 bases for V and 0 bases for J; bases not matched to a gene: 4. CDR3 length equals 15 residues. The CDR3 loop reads CASSGQGRSGNTIYF. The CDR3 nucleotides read TGTGCCAGCAGCGGACAGGGTCGCTCTGGAAACACCATATATTTT.

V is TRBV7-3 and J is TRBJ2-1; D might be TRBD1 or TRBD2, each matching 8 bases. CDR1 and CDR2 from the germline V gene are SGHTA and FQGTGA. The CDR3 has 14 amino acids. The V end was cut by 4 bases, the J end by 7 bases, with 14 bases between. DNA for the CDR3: TGTGCCAGCAGCTCGGGGGGGACAGGTAATGAGCAGTTCTTC. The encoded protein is CASSSGGTGNEQFF.

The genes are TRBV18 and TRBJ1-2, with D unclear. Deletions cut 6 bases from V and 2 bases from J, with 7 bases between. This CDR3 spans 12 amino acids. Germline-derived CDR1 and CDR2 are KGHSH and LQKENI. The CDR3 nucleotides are TGTGCCAGCTCCCTAGACAACTATGGCTACACCTTC. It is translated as CASSLDNYGYTF.

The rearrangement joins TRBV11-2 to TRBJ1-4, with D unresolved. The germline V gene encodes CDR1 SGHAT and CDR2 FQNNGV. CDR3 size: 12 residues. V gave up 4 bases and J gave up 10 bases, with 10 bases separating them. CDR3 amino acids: CASSSNRGKLFF. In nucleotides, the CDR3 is TGTGCCAGCAGCTCCAACCGGGGAAAACTGTTTTTT.

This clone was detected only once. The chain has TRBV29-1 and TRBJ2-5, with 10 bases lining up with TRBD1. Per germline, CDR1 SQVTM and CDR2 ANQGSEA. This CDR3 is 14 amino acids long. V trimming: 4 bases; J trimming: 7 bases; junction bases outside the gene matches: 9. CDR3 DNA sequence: TGCAGCGTTGGCCCCGGGACAGGGGAAGGGACCCAGTACTTC. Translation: CSVGPGTGEGTQYF.

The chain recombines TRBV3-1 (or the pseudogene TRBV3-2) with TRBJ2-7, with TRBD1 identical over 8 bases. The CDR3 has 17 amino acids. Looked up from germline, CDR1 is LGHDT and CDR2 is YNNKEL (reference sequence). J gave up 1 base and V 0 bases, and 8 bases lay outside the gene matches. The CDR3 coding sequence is TGTGCCAGCAGCCAAGATTTAACCGGACAGGGATCCTACGAGCAGTACTTC. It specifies CASSQDLTGQGSYEQYF.

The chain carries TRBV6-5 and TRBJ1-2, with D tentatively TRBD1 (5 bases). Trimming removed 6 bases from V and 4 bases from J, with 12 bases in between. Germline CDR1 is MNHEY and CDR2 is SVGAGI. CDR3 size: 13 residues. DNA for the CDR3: TGTGCCAGCAGCCCGTCCCAGGGCTATGGCTACACCTTC. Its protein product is CASSPSQGYGYTF.

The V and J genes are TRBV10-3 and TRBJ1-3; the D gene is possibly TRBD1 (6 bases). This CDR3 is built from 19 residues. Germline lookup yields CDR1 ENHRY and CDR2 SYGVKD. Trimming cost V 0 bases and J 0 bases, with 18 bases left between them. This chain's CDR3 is CAISESWGADRASGNTIYF. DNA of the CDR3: TGTGCCATCAGTGAGTCGTGGGGGGCAGATAGAGCCTCTGGAAACACCATATATTTT.